These 24 T cell receptor beta chains originate from one sample sequenced in a study of blood T cell repertoires in COVID-19 (dated by TCRdb to about 2020). Libraries were constructed by the immunoSEQ multiplex PCR assay. Not all clones reach the TCRdb copy of this immuneACCESS table, which keeps in-frame sequences only. Checked studies attribute under half of the gap to unresolved V genes and leave the rest unexplained. This sample comprises around 250,000 clones, roughly 83% of them detected only once. 4.6% of the sample goes to the ten largest clones. Material: peripheral blood. These receptors came from a man aged 55 to 69 who had recovered from COVID-19.

Comment on this clone: The sample holds other DNA sequences that translate to the same CDR3. The chain has TRBV11-3 and TRBJ2-1; a weak D match, TRBD2 (6 bases). V was trimmed by 5 bases and J by 4 bases, leaving 12 bases between them. CDR3 length: 14 amino acids. The germline CDR1 and CDR2 sequences are SGHNT and YENEEA. In nucleotides, the CDR3 is TGTGCCAGCAGCCTTTCCGGGAGTTACAATGAGCAGTTCTTC. This codes for CASSLSGSYNEQFF.

The chain combines TRBV3-1 (or the pseudogene TRBV3-2) with TRBJ1-1, with 9 positions matching TRBD1. Germline CDR1 LGHDT, CDR2 YNNKEL (reference sequence). The length of the CDR3 is 14 residues. V shed 2 bases and J 12 bases; nucleotides not matched to a gene: 10. CDR3 residues: CASSQPGGQGRTFF. The DNA of the CDR3 is TGTGCCAGCAGCCAACCCGGGGGACAGGGTAGAACTTTCTTT.

The sample holds a few counts of this clone. V usage is TRBV28 and J usage is TRBJ1-3, with 9 bases that match TRBD1. Germline-derived CDR1 and CDR2 are MDHEN and SYDVKM. The junction had 7 bases not matched to a gene; V was cut back by 6 bases and J by 4 bases. The CDR3 consists of 15 residues. The CDR3: CASSPLGTGGNTIYF. The CDR3 DNA reads as TGTGCCAGCAGCCCTTTAGGGACAGGGGGAAACACCATATATTTT.

The V call is TRBV7-9, the J call TRBJ2-3, with D tentatively TRBD2 (5 bases). V was shortened by 9 bases and J by 0 bases, with 19 bases between the two germline ends. Germline V CDR1 and CDR2: SEHNR, FQNEAQ (reference sequence). This CDR3 is built from 16 residues. The CDR3 nucleotides are TGTGCCAGTACTTACGCGGCCGGGATTAGCACAGATACGCAGTATTTT. Its translation is CASTYAAGISTDTQYF.

This sequence joins TRBV7-8 and TRBJ1-6; D perhaps matches TRBD1 (6 bases). Germline loops: CDR1 SGHVS, CDR2 FQNEAQ. V gave up 5 bases and J gave up 9 bases, with 20 bases separating them. This CDR3 comprises 16 residues. The DNA for the CDR3 is TGTGCCAGCAGCCCCGGGGGGGCGGGTTCTGCTTCACCCCTCCACTTT. It translates to CASSPGGAGSASPLHF.

This clone was recorded only once. CDR3 in DNA: TGTGCCAGCAGCGTGTTAGCGGTAGGCACAGATACGCAGTATTTT. It specifies CASSVLAVGTDTQYF. The gene calls are TRBV9 and TRBJ2-3; possibly TRBD2 for D (6 bases). CDR3 length equals 15 residues. Looked up from germline, CDR1 is SGDLS and CDR2 is YYNGEE. Between the trimmed V and J ends, which lost 2 bases and 1 base, there was a span of 11 bases.

V usage is TRBV30 and J usage is TRBJ1-5, with 7 bases fitting TRBD1. V was clipped by 2 bases and J by 4 bases; unmatched bases: 8. This CDR3 has 15 residues. Germline V gene sequence: CDR1 GTSNPN, CDR2 SVGIG (reference sequence). The CDR3 DNA reads TGTGCCTGGAGTTTGGGACAGAGACAAAATCAGCCCCAGCATTTT. Protein product: CAWSLGQRQNQPQHF.

Regarding this clone: This specimen includes other DNA sequences encoding the same CDR3. The chain employs TRBV9 and TRBJ1-5; D possibly corresponds to TRBD1 (5 bases). The length of the CDR3 is 14 residues. Trimming pared 2 bases from V and 4 bases from J, leaving 10 bases between. From germline, CDR1 is SGDLS and CDR2 YYNGEE. In DNA, the CDR3 is TGTGCCAGCAGCGTCGACGGGGGAAATCAGCCCCAGCATTTT. This codes for CASSVDGGNQPQHF. Drawing the rest from reference TRBV9 and TRBJ1-5, the complete variable domain is DSGVTQTPKHLITATGQRVTLRCSPRSGDLSVYWYQQSLDQGLQFLIQYYNGEERAKGNILERFSAQQFPDLHSELNLSSLELGDSALYFCASSVDGGNQPQHFGDGTRLSIL.

This clone was found once. The chain employs TRBV28 and TRBJ1-6, with D hard to call. V was clipped by 1 base and J by 8 bases, with 3 bases between them. CDR1 and CDR2 from the germline V gene are MDHEN and SYDVKM. The CDR3 sequence is 12 residues long. The CDR3 is CASSLSYSPLHF. CDR3 bases: TGTGCCAGCAGTTTATCTTATTCACCCCTCCACTTT.

V usage is TRBV25-1 and J usage is TRBJ1-1; D is uncertain. Germline loops: CDR1 MGHDK, CDR2 SYGVNS. V was clipped by 3 bases and J by 5 bases, with 13 bases between them. The CDR3 loop spans 14 amino acids. CDR3 DNA: TGTGCCAGCAGTGAGACTTATAGAGGAACTGAAGCTTTCTTT. This gives the protein CASSETYRGTEAFF.

V usage is TRBV2 and J usage is TRBJ1-1; D might be TRBD1 (5 bases). CDR1 and CDR2 from the germline V gene are SNHLY and FYNNEI. The CDR3 contains 18 residues. V dropped 7 bases and J dropped 0 bases, with 24 bases sitting between them. Written as DNA, the CDR3 is TGTGCCAGCACCAACCTTATAGGGGCGACTGCAATGAACACTGAAGCTTTCTTT. Encoded protein: CASTNLIGATAMNTEAFF.

The J gene is TRBJ2-2, the V gene TRBV27; 9 positions agree with TRBD2. Trimming took 3 bases from V and 5 from J; bases not matched to a gene: 7. The CDR3 contains 16 residues. Per the germline V gene, CDR1 is MNHEY and CDR2 is SMNVEV (reference sequence). The CDR3 here is CASSFGLAGSTGELFF. For the CDR3, the DNA is TGTGCCAGCAGTTTTGGGCTAGCGGGGTCTACCGGGGAGCTGTTTTTT.

V and J are TRBV6-2 or TRBV6-3 and TRBJ2-1, with D possibly being TRBD1 (5 bases). This CDR3 has 12 amino acids. The germline V and J ends were trimmed by 5 bases and 10 bases, with 12 bases remaining between them. The V gene's germline CDR1 is MNHEY and CDR2 SVGEGT. The CDR3 sequence: CASSKQVLEQFF. CDR3 sequence (DNA): TGTGCCAGCAGTAAACAGGTCCTGGAGCAGTTCTTC.

The chain has TRBV3-1 (or the pseudogene TRBV3-2) and TRBJ1-5; tentative D call: TRBD1 (5 bases). Looked up from germline, CDR1 is LGHDT and CDR2 is YNNKEL (reference sequence). The CDR3 has 15 amino acids. V was clipped by 5 bases and J by 2 bases, with 13 bases between them. In nucleotides, the CDR3 is TGTGCCAGCAGCGGGGGGGGAGGTCGCAATCAGCCCCAGCATTTT. Protein sequence: CASSGGGGRNQPQHF.

This chain links TRBV5-1 with TRBJ2-1; 11 bases agree with TRBD2. The CDR3 consists of 16 residues. J gave up 6 bases and V 0 bases, and 5 bases lay outside the gene matches. Germline CDR1 is SGHRS and CDR2 is YFSETQ. The CDR3 nucleotides read TGCGCCAGCAGCTTGGAGGGCGGACTAGCGGGCAATGAGCAGTTCTTC. Its translation: CASSLEGGLAGNEQFF.

The V and J genes are TRBV7-8 and TRBJ1-4; no firm D call. V was trimmed by 2 bases and J by 7 bases, leaving 11 bases between them. Germline assignment: CDR1 SGHVS and CDR2 FQNEAQ. This CDR3 is built from 14 residues. CDR3 region: CASSLRNRGEKLFF. The CDR3 bases are TGTGCCAGCAGCTTACGCAACCGGGGTGAAAAACTGTTTTTT. Drawing the rest from reference TRBV7-8 and TRBJ1-4, the complete variable domain is GAGVSQSPRYKVAKRGQDVALRCDPISGHVSLFWYQQALGQGPEFLTYFQNEAQLDKSGLPSDRFFAERPEGSVSTLKIQRTQQEDSAVYLCASSLRNRGEKLFFGSGTQLSVL.

This sequence joins TRBV5-6 and TRBJ1-6; possibly TRBD1 for D (5 bases). Germline CDR1 and CDR2: SGHDT and YYEEEE. Trimming stripped 0 bases from V and 5 bases from J, with 6 bases between. CDR3 length: 14 residues. In DNA, the CDR3 is TGTGCCAGCAGCTTGGCAGGGAATAATTCACCCCTCCACTTT. This gives the protein CASSLAGNNSPLHF.

The chain is built from TRBV3-1 (or the pseudogene TRBV3-2) and TRBJ1-5, with D perhaps matching TRBD1 (5 bases). V was shortened by 1 base and J by 2 bases, with 9 bases between the two germline ends. The CDR3 extends over 15 amino acids. CDR1 LGHDT and CDR2 YNNKEL come from the germline V gene (reference sequence). The CDR3 is CASSQAKGGNQPQHF. In nucleotides, the CDR3 is TGTGCCAGCAGCCAAGCTAAAGGGGGCAATCAGCCCCAGCATTTT.

The V gene is TRBV19, the J gene TRBJ2-7; 7 positions match TRBD2. This CDR3 has 12 amino acids. CDR1 is LNHDA, CDR2 SQIVND, per germline (reference sequence). Trimming removed 3 bases from V and 12 bases from J; junction bases left unmatched: 8. Written as DNA, the CDR3 is TGTGCCAGTAGTATGTTAGGCGGGAGCGCGTACTTC. It translates to CASSMLGGSAYF.

The V call is TRBV5-1, the J call TRBJ1-1; D is unresolved. Per the germline V gene, CDR1 is SGHRS and CDR2 is YFSETQ. This CDR3 spans 12 amino acids. V lost 4 bases to trimming and J lost 1 base, with 5 bases between them. The CDR3 DNA sequence: TGCGCCAGCAGCATACAGAACACTGAAGCTTTCTTT. It codes for CASSIQNTEAFF.

V usage is TRBV18 and J usage is TRBJ2-5; D perhaps matches TRBD2 (5 bases). Trimming pared 3 bases from V and 0 bases from J, leaving 11 bases between. The CDR3 runs to 15 residues. Germline CDR1 is KGHSH and CDR2 is LQKENI. The CDR3: CASSPRTGYQETQYF. The CDR3 DNA follows: TGTGCCAGCTCACCTCGGACTGGGTACCAAGAGACCCAGTACTTC.

This clone has at least ten counts. This CDR3 reads CASSSVFQETQYF. The DNA for the CDR3 is TGCGCCAGCTCCTCCGTTTTTCAAGAGACCCAGTACTTC. This chain links TRBV4-1 with TRBJ2-5, with no clear D. The V and J ends lost 8 bases and 2 bases respectively, with 12 bases between them. Germline loops: CDR1 MGHRA, CDR2 YSYEKL. The CDR3 contains 13 residues.

The chain is built from TRBV5-6 and TRBJ1-2; the D gene is possibly TRBD1 (6 bases). This CDR3 comprises 14 residues. Trimming shortened V by 4 bases and J by 0 bases, and 10 bases separated the two germline ends. CDR1 and CDR2 from the germline V gene are SGHDT and YYEEEE. The CDR3 DNA is TGTGCCAGCAGCGGCAACAGGGCTAACTATGGCTACACCTTC. As protein: CASSGNRANYGYTF.

The V and J genes are TRBV5-1 and TRBJ1-2; 8 positions match TRBD1. V shed 2 bases, J shed 7 bases, and the junction held 10 bases outside the gene matches. The CDR3 is 15 amino acids. Germline V gives CDR1 SGHRS, CDR2 YFSETQ. The CDR3 region has the DNA TGCGCCAGCAGCTTCTCAGGGGGCGCCTCGGGTGGCTACACCTTC. Its protein is CASSFSGGASGGYTF.